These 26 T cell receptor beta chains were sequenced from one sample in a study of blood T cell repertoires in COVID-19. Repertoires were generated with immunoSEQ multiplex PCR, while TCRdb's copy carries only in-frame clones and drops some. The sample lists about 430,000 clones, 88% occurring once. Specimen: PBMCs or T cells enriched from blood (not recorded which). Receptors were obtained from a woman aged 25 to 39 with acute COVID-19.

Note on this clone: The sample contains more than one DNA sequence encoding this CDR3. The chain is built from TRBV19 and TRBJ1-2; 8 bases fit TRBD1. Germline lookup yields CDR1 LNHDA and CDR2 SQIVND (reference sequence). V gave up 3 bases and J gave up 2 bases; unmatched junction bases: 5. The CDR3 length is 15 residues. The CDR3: CASSIAQGGNYGYTF. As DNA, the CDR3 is TGTGCCAGTAGTATTGCACAGGGGGGAAACTATGGCTACACCTTC.

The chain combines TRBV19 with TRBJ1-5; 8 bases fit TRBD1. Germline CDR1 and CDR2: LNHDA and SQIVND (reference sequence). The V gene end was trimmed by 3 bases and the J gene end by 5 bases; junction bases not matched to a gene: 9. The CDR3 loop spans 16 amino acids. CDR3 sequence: CASSILRGTGDQPQHF. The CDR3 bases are TGTGCCAGTAGTATTCTCCGGGGGACAGGTGATCAGCCCCAGCATTTT.

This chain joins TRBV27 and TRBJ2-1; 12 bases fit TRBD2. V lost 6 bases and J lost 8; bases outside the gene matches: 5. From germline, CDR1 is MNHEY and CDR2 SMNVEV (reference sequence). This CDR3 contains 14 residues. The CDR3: CASSPRTSGDEQFF. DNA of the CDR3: TGTGCCAGCAGCCCCCGGACTAGCGGGGATGAGCAGTTCTTC.

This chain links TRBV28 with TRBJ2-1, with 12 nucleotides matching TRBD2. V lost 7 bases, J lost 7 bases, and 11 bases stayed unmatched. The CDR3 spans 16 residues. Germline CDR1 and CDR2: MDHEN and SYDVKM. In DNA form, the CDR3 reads TGTGCCAGCAACGTTCTAGCGGGGGGGTCGTCAAATGAGCAGTTCTTC. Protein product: CASNVLAGGSSNEQFF.

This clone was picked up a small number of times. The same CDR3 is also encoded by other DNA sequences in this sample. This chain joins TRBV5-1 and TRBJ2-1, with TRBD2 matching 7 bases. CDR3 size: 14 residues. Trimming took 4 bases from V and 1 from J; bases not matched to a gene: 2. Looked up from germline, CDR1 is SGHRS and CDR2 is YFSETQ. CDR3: CASSPGGSYNEQFF. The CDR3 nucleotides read TGCGCCAGCAGCCCGGGGGGTTCCTACAATGAGCAGTTCTTC.

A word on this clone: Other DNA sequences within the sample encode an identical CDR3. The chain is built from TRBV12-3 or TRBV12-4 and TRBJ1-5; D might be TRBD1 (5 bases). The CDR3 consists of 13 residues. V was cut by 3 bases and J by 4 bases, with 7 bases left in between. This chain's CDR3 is CASSFQGNQPQHF. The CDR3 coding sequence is TGTGCCAGCAGTTTTCAGGGAAATCAGCCCCAGCATTTT.

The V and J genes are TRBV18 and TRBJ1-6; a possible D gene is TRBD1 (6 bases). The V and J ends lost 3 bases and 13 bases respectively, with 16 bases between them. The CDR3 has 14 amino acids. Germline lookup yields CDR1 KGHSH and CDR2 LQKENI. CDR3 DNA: TGTGCCAGCTCACCCCAGGGGTTTATAACGCCCCTCCACTTT. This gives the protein CASSPQGFITPLHF.

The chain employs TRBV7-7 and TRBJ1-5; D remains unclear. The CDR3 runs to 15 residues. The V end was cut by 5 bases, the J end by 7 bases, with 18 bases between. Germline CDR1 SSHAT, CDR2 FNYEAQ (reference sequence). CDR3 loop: CASSPPPGSRQPQHF. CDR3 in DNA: TGTGCCAGCAGCCCCCCCCCGGGGTCCCGACAGCCCCAGCATTTT.

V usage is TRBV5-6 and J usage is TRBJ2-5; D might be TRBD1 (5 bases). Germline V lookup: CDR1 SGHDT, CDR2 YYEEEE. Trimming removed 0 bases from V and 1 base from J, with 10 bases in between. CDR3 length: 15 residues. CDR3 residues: CASSLVGQGQETQYF. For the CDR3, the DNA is TGTGCCAGCAGCTTGGTGGGGCAGGGCCAAGAGACCCAGTACTTC. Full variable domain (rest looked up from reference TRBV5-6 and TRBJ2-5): DAGVTQSPTHLIKTRGQQVTLRCSPKSGHDTVSWYQQALGQGPQFIFQYYEEEERQRGNFPDRFSGHQFPNYSSELNVNALLLGDSALYLCASSLVGQGQETQYFGPGTRLLVL.

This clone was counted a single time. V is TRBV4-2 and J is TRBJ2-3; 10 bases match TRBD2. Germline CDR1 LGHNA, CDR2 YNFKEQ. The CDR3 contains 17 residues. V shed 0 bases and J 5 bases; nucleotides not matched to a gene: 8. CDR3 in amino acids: CASSQDPQRGGLDTQYF. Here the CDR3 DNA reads TGTGCCAGCAGCCAAGATCCCCAGCGGGGGGGTTTAGATACGCAGTATTTT.

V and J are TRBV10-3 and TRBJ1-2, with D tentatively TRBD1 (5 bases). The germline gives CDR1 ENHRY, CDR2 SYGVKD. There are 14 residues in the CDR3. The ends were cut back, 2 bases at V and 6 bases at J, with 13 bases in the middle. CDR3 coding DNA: TGTGCCATCAGTGAGGAAGGGGCAGGGAATGGCTACACCTTC. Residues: CAISEEGAGNGYTF.

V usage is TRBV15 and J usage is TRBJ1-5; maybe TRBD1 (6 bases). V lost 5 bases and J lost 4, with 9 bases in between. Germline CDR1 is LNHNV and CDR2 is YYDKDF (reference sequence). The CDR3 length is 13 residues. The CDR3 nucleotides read TGTGCCACCAGCCAGGGGTGGAATCAGCCCCAGCATTTT. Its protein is CATSQGWNQPQHF.

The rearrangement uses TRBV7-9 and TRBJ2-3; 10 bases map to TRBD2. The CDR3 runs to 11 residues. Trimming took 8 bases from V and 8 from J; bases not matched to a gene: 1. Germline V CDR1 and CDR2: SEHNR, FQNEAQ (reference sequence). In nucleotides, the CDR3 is TGTGCCAGCTCTAGCGGGGGTACGCAGTATTTT. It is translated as CASSSGGTQYF. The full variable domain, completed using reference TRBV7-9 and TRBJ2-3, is DTGVSQNPRHKITKRGQNVTFRCDPISEHNRLYWYRQTLGQGPEFLTYFQNEAQLEKSRLLSDRFSAERPKGSFSTLEIQRTEQGDSAMYLCASSSGGTQYFGPGTRLTVL.

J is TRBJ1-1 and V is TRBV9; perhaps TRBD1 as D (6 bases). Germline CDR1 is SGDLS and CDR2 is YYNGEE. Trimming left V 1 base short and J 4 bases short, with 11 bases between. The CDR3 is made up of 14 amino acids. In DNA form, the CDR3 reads TGTGCCAGCAGCGTACACACAGGGTTCACTGAAGCTTTCTTT. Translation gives CASSVHTGFTEAFF.

The CDR3 region is CASSLQTDYNSPLHF. CDR3 DNA sequence: TGTGCCAGCTCACTACAGACGGACTATAATTCACCCCTCCACTTT. The V gene is TRBV18, the J gene TRBJ1-6; D gene unclear. This CDR3 has 15 amino acids. V was cut by 4 bases and J by 3 bases, with 10 bases left in between. Germline loops: CDR1 KGHSH, CDR2 LQKENI.

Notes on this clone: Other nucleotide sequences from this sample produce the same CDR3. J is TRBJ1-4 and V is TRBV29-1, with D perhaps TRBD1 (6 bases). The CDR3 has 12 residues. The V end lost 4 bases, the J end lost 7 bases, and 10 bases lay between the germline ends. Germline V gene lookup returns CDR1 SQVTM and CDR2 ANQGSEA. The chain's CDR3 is CSVVQGGEKLFF. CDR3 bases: TGCAGCGTTGTCCAAGGGGGTGAAAAACTGTTTTTT. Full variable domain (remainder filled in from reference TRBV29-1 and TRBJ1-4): SAVISQKPSRDICQRGTSLTIQCQVDSQVTMMFWYRQQPGQSLTLIATANQGSEATYESGFVIDKFPISRPNLTFSTLTVSNMSPEDSSIYLCSVVQGGEKLFFGSGTQLSVL.

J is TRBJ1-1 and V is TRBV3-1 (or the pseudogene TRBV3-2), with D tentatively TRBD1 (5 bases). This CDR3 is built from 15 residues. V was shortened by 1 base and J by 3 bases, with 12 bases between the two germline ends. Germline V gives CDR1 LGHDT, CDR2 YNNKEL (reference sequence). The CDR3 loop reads CASSQVGEVHTEAFF. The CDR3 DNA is TGTGCCAGCAGCCAAGTAGGGGAGGTGCACACTGAAGCTTTCTTT.

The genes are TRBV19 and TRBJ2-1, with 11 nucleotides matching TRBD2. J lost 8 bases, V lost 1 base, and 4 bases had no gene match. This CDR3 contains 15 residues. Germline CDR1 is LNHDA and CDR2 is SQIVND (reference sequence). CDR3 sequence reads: CASSIVSGGAYEQFF. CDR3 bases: TGTGCCAGTAGTATAGTTAGCGGGGGGGCCTATGAGCAGTTCTTC.

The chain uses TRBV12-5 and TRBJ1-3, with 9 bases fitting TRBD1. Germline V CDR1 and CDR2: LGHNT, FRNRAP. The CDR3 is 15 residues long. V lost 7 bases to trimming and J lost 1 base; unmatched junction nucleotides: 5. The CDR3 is CASEGQGTSGNTIYF. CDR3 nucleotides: TGTGCTAGTGAGGGACAGGGTACTTCTGGAAACACCATATATTTT.

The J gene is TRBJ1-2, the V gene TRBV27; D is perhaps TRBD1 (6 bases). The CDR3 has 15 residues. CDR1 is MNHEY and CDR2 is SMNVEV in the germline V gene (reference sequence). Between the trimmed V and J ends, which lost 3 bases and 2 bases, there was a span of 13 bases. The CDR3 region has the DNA TGTGCCAGCAGTTTCCGAGGGGGTTCGAACTATGGCTACACCTTC. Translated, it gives CASSFRGGSNYGYTF.

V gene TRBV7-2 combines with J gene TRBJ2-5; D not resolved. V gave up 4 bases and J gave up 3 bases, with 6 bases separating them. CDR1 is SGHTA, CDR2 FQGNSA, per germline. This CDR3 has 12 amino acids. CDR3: CASSSPKETQYF. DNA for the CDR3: TGTGCCAGCAGCTCCCCCAAAGAGACCCAGTACTTC.

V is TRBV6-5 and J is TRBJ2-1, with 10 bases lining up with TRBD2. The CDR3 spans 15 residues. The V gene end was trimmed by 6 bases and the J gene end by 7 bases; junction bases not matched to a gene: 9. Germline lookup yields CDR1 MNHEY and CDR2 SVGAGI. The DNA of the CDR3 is TGTGCCAGCAGCGCTCTAGCGGGGGCGGGGAATGAGCAGTTCTTC. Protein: CASSALAGAGNEQFF.

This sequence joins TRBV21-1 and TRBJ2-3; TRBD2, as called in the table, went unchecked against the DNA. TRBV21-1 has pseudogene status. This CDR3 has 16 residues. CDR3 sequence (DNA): TGTGCCAGCAGCAAAGGCGCTAGCGGGGAGGAAGATACGCAGTATTTT. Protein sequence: CASSKGASGEEDTQYF.

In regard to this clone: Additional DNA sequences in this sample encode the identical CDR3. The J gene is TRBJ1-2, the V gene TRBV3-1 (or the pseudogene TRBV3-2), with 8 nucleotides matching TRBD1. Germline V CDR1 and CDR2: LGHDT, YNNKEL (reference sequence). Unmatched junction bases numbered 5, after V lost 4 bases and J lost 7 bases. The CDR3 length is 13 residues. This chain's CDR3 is CASSRQGPGGYTF. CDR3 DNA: TGTGCCAGCAGCCGACAGGGGCCCGGTGGCTACACCTTC.

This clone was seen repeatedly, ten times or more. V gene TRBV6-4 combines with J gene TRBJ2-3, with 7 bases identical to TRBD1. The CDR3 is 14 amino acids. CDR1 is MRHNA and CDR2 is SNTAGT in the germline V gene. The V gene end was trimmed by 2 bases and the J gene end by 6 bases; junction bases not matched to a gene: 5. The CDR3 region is CASSDGQAADTQYF. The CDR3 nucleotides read TGTGCCAGCAGTGACGGACAGGCCGCCGATACGCAGTATTTT.

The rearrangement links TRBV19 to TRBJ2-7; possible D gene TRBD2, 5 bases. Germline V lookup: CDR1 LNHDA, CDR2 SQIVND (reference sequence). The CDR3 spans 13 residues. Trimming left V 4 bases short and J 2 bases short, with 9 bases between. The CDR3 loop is CASSRTVTYEQYF. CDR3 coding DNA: TGTGCCAGTAGTAGGACTGTTACCTACGAGCAGTACTTC.